A single sample is the source of the 15 T cell receptor beta chains below, sequenced in a study of blood T cell dynamics during melanoma immunotherapy. Measured with immunoSEQ multiplex PCR; TCRdb has only the in-frame clones, and not every one. The table has some 5,600 clones, over 75% seen once. Time point here: week 3, after first cycle of checkpoint inhibitor. Source: blood, taken from a patient treated with checkpoint blockade. These receptors were taken from a human donor with melanoma.

This sequence joins TRBV19 and TRBJ2-3; TRBD2 matches at 8 bases. The CDR3 length is 14 residues. The V gene's germline CDR1 is LNHDA and CDR2 SQIVND (reference sequence). The junction had 8 bases not matched to a gene; V was cut back by 8 bases and J by 4 bases. The chain's CDR3 is CASGLTGGPDTQYF. CDR3 DNA: TGTGCCAGTGGTTTAACGGGAGGGCCAGATACGCAGTATTTT.

V gene TRBV7-6 combines with J gene TRBJ1-1; no reliable D call. Between the trimmed V and J ends, which lost 1 base and 1 base, there was a span of 7 bases. Looked up from germline, CDR1 is SGHVS and CDR2 is FNYEAQ. The CDR3 spans 14 residues. CDR3 in amino acids: CASSLVPQNTEAFF. The DNA of the CDR3 is TGTGCCAGCAGCTTAGTCCCACAGAACACTGAAGCTTTCTTT. Complete variable domain (other parts from reference TRBV7-6 and TRBJ1-1): GAGVSQSPRYKVTKRGQDVALRCDPISGHVSLYWYRQALGQGPEFLTYFNYEAQQDKSGLPNDRFSAERPEGSISTLTIQRTEQRDSAMYRCASSLVPQNTEAFFGQGTRLTVV.

The rearrangement joins TRBV5-1 to TRBJ1-1, with no clear D. Germline V lookup: CDR1 SGHRS, CDR2 YFSETQ. The CDR3 runs 15 residues. V dropped 0 bases and J dropped 2 bases, with 11 bases sitting between them. CDR3 nucleotide sequence: TGCGCCAGCAGCTTGGTTGGTTGGGGAAACACTGAAGCTTTCTTT. This sequence encodes CASSLVGWGNTEAFF. Looking up the rest from reference TRBV5-1 and TRBJ1-1 gives the full variable domain: KAGVTQTPRYLIKTRGQQVTLSCSPISGHRSVSWYQQTPGQGLQFLFEYFSETQRNKGNFPGRFSGRQFSNSRSEMNVSTLELGDSALYLCASSLVGWGNTEAFFGQGTRLTVV.

The gene calls are TRBV5-1 and TRBJ2-5; D not certain. Trimming took 0 bases from V and 1 from J, leaving 7 bases between them. Germline CDR1 SGHRS, CDR2 YFSETQ. The CDR3 is 14 residues long. The CDR3 region is CASSLEGIQETQYF. The CDR3 nucleotides read TGCGCCAGCAGCTTGGAGGGAATCCAAGAGACCCAGTACTTC.

The chain carries TRBV5-1 and TRBJ2-1, with D unclear. V lost 0 bases, J lost 10 bases, and 14 bases lay in between. The CDR3 contains 14 residues. Germline V gene sequence: CDR1 SGHRS, CDR2 YFSETQ. The chain's CDR3 is CASSLVREPFEQFF. The DNA for the CDR3 is TGCGCCAGCAGCTTGGTAAGGGAACCATTCGAGCAGTTCTTC.

In its sample, this clone was seen once. The genes are TRBV6-5 and TRBJ1-2; D might be TRBD1 (5 bases). CDR1 and CDR2 (germline): MNHEY, SVGAGI. V shed 2 bases and J shed 1 base, with 11 bases lying between them. The CDR3 length is 15 residues. The CDR3 DNA follows: TGTGCCAGCAGTTACACGGGGGGTCATAACTATGGCTACACCTTC. It is translated as CASSYTGGHNYGYTF.

This clone was seen only a few times. The V and J genes are TRBV11-1 and TRBJ2-7, with 9 bases matching TRBD1. CDR3 size: 15 residues. Per the germline V gene, CDR1 is SGHAT and CDR2 is FQDESV (reference sequence). J was trimmed by 4 bases and V by 4 bases; bases with no gene match: 8. The CDR3 DNA reads TGTGCCAGCAGCTCTCCCGGGACAGGGTGGTACGAGCAGTACTTC. This codes for CASSSPGTGWYEQYF.

The V and J genes are TRBV5-4 and TRBJ1-2; 9 positions agree with TRBD1. The CDR3 is 14 residues long. V lost 4 bases, J lost 0 bases, and 1 base stayed unmatched. Germline V gene sequence: CDR1 SGHNT, CDR2 YYREEE (reference sequence). The CDR3 DNA reads as TGTGCCAGCAGCACAGGGGGCGCTAACTATGGCTACACCTTC. This encodes CASSTGGANYGYTF.

The chain recombines TRBV6-1 with TRBJ2-7; D gene unclear. CDR1 is MNHNS and CDR2 is SASEGT in the germline V gene. V was shortened by 1 base and J by 6 bases, with 1 base between the two germline ends. The CDR3 extends over 10 amino acids. The DNA of the CDR3 is TGTGCCAGCAGTGAAGGCGAGCAGTACTTC. Protein product: CASSEGEQYF.

CDR3 protein: CASSTGINTIYF. The CDR3 bases are TGTGCCAGCTCGACAGGGATAAACACCATATATTTT. This chain connects TRBV28 to TRBJ1-3; 7 positions agree with TRBD1. This CDR3 has 12 residues. The germline gives CDR1 MDHEN, CDR2 SYDVKM. After removal of 8 bases from V and 6 bases from J, the junction contained 4 bases not matched to a gene.

The chain recombines TRBV4-3 with TRBJ1-2; TRBD1 is a possible D gene (5 bases). The CDR3 contains 14 residues. Per germline, CDR1 LGHNA and CDR2 YSLEER. Deletions cut 5 bases from V and 4 bases from J, with 14 bases between. The CDR3 DNA sequence: TGCGCCAGCAGCTTGGGGGGGTACCCCTATGGCTACACCTTC. It translates to CASSLGGYPYGYTF.

The chain joins TRBV21-1 to TRBJ1-2. TRBV21-1 is reported as a pseudogene. The CDR3 covers 11 residues. The CDR3 here is CASSSRRVYTF. The CDR3 nucleotides read TGTGCCAGCAGCTCGAGGCGGGTCTACACCTTC.

The chain carries TRBV6-5 and TRBJ2-1; D could derive from TRBD1 or TRBD2 (5 bases each). This CDR3 is built from 13 residues. Germline V gene lookup returns CDR1 MNHEY and CDR2 SVGAGI. Trimming pared 4 bases from V and 4 bases from J, leaving 8 bases between. The CDR3 sequence is CASSSGAYNEQFF. The CDR3 nucleotides read TGTGCCAGCAGTTCCGGGGCTTACAATGAGCAGTTCTTC.

V is TRBV7-6 and J is TRBJ1-2; TRBD1 matches 8 bases. Germline CDR1 reads SGHVS; CDR2 reads FNYEAQ. The CDR3 extends over 14 amino acids. V dropped 5 bases and J dropped 4; count of bases not matched to a gene: 6. The CDR3 DNA sequence: TGTGCCAGCAGCGCGGACAGGGCGGGCTATGGCTACACCTTC. It translates to CASSADRAGYGYTF.

V is TRBV19 and J is TRBJ2-2; unclear D gene. CDR1 is LNHDA and CDR2 is SQIVND in the germline V gene (reference sequence). The CDR3 has 13 residues. The ends were cut back, 4 bases at V and 9 bases at J, with 12 bases in the middle. The CDR3 coding sequence is TGTGCCAGTAGTAGGGCTTCAAGGAGGGAGCTGTTTTTT. Protein product: CASSRASRRELFF.